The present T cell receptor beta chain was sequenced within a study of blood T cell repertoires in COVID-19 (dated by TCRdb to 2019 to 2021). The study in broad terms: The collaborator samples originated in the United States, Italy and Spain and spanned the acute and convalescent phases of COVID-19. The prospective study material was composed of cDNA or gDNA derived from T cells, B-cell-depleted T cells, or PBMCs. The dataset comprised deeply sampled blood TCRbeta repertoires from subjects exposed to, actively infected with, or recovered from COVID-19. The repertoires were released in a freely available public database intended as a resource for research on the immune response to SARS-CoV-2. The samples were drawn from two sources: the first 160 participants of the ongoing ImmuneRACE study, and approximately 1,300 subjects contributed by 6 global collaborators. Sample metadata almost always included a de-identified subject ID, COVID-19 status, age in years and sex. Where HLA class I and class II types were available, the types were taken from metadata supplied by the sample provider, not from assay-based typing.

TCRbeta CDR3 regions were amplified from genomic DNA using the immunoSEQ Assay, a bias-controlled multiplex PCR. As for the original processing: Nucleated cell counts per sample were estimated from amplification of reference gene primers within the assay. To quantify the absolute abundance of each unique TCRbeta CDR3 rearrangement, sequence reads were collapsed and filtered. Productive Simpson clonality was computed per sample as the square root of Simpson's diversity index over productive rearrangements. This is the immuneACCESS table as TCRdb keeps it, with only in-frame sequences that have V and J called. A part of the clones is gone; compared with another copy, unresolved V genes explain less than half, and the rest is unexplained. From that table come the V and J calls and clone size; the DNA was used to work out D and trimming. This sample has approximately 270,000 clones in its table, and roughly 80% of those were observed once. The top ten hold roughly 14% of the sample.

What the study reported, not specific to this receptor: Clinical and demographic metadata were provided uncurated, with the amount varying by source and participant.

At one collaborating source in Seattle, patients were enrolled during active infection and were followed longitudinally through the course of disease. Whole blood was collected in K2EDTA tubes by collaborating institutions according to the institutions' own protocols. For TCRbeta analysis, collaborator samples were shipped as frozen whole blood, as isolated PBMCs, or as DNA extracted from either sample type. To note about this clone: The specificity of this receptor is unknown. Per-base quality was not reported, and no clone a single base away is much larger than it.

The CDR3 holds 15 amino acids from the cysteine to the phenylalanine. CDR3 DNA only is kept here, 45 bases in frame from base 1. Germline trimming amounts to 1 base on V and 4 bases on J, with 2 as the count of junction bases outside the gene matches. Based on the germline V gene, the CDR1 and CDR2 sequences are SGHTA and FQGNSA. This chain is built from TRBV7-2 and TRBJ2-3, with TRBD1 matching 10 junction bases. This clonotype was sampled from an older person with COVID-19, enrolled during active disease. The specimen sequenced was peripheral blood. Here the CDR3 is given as CASSLVGTGADTQYF. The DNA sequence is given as TGTGCCAGCAGCTTAGTGGGGACAGGGGCAGATACGCAGTATTTT.